This paragraph covers one T cell receptor beta chain sequence. This record belongs to a study of T cell responses to AZD1222 COVID-19 vaccine. TCRdb's copy holds only in-frame clones and misses some; the assay was immunoSEQ multiplex PCR. Among over 120,000 clones listed, roughly nine tenths were seen once. Between the trimmed V and J ends, which lost 0 bases and 7 bases, there was a span of 8 bases. Germline CDR1 is SGHDT and CDR2 is YYEEEE. The length of the CDR3 is 13 residues. This sequence joins TRBV5-6 and TRBJ1-5; tentative D call: TRBD1 (5 bases). The material was peripheral blood, obtained on day 0 of AZD1222 vaccination. The TCR was taken from an adult in good health. CDR3 nucleotides: TGTGCCAGCAGCTTGGGGGGGTTGCAGCCCCAGCATTTT. Protein product: CASSLGGLQPQHF.